The 32 T cell receptor beta chains listed next were all sequenced from one sample in a study of cytomegalovirus exposure and HLA in healthy donors. PCR involved 60 Vbeta and 13 Jbeta primers. Sequenced by immunoSEQ multiplex PCR; TCRdb stores in-frame clones only, minus some. The sample contains around 100,000 clones, over 70% of which appear only once. Sequencing was done on a sample of PBMCs. The receptors originated from a man aged 50-59 years in good health and CMV-seronegative.

This clone was counted once. The gene calls are TRBV6-5 and TRBJ2-7, with 7 nucleotides matching TRBD1. The germline CDR1 and CDR2 sequences are MNHEY and SVGAGI. This CDR3 comprises 12 residues. Unmatched junction bases numbered 3, after V lost 5 bases and J lost 5 bases. CDR3 sequence reads: CASSRQGDEQYF. The CDR3 DNA reads TGTGCCAGCAGTCGGCAGGGGGACGAGCAGTACTTC.

This clone was observed a handful of times. V and J are TRBV2 and TRBJ2-7; the match to TRBD1 covers 8 bases. The CDR3 extends over 13 amino acids. The V gene end was trimmed by 6 bases and the J gene end by 6 bases; junction bases not matched to a gene: 7. Germline-derived CDR1 and CDR2 are SNHLY and FYNNEI. CDR3 DNA: TGTGCCAGCAGCCAGGACAGGGCTCCCGAGCAGTACTTC. Translated, it gives CASSQDRAPEQYF. Variable domain in full (rest from reference TRBV2 and TRBJ2-7): EPEVTQTPSHQVTQMGQEVILRCVPISNHLYFYWYRQILGQKVEFLVSFYNNEISEKSEIFDDQFSVERPDGSNFTLKIRSTKLEDSAMYFCASSQDRAPEQYFGPGTRLTVT.

The chain's CDR3 is CASSLTGGPYEQYF. The DNA for the CDR3 is TGTGCCAGTAGTTTAACAGGGGGCCCCTACGAGCAGTACTTC. The chain uses TRBV19 and TRBJ2-7; 9 nucleotides agree with TRBD1. The V gene's germline CDR1 is LNHDA and CDR2 SQIVND (reference sequence). Trimming cost V 5 bases and J 2 bases; bases outside gene matches: 4. The CDR3 runs 14 residues.

This clone was counted between two and nine times. This chain joins TRBV6-4 and TRBJ2-2, with D tentatively TRBD1 (5 bases). Germline CDR1 MRHNA, CDR2 SNTAGT. The CDR3 covers 14 residues. V was cut by 3 bases and J by 3 bases, with 8 bases left in between. The CDR3 DNA sequence: TGTGCCAGCAGTGATGGCAGGGACACCGGGGAGCTGTTTTTT. This gives the protein CASSDGRDTGELFF.

The rearrangement joins TRBV28 to TRBJ2-5; TRBD2 matches 13 bases. With 8 bases clipped from V and 0 bases from J, the junction kept 9 bases outside the gene matches. CDR3 length: 17 residues. Germline CDR1 reads MDHEN; CDR2 reads SYDVKM. The CDR3 DNA sequence: TGTGCCAGCCGGACTAGCGGGGGCCGAGGGAACCAAGAGACCCAGTACTTC. This gives the protein CASRTSGGRGNQETQYF. The full variable domain, rest sourced from reference TRBV28 and TRBJ2-5, is DVKVTQSSRYLVKRTGEKVFLECVQDMDHENMFWYRQDPGLGLRLIYFSYDVKMKEKGDIPEGYSVSREKKERFSLILESASTNQTSMYLCASRTSGGRGNQETQYFGPGTRLLVL.

The chain is built from TRBV5-1 and TRBJ2-5; D may be TRBD1 (5 bases). Germline CDR1 and CDR2: SGHRS and YFSETQ. This CDR3 has 15 amino acids. The V gene lost 1 base and the J gene lost 2 bases, with 12 bases spanning the gap. In DNA form, the CDR3 reads TGCGCCAGCAGCTTGACAGGCCTCGGGCAAGAGACCCAGTACTTC. Translated: CASSLTGLGQETQYF.

This clone has only one observation. The chain couples TRBV19 to TRBJ2-1, with 11 bases matching TRBD1. Germline loops: CDR1 LNHDA, CDR2 SQIVND (reference sequence). After removal of 2 bases from V and 6 bases from J, the junction contained 3 bases not matched to a gene. The CDR3 is 15 residues long. CDR3 residues: CASSILGQGVNEQFF. DNA for the CDR3: TGTGCCAGTAGTATACTGGGACAGGGGGTCAATGAGCAGTTCTTC.

This sequence joins TRBV18 and TRBJ2-5; 7 nucleotides agree with TRBD2. The V segment lost 6 bases and the J segment 4 bases; nucleotides outside the gene matches: 5. Germline loops: CDR1 KGHSH, CDR2 LQKENI. The CDR3 is 13 amino acids. Here the CDR3 reads CASSPWGGETQYF. CDR3 sequence (DNA): TGTGCCAGCTCCCCCTGGGGGGGAGAGACCCAGTACTTC.

The gene calls are TRBV6-5 and TRBJ2-3; perhaps TRBD1 as D (5 bases). The CDR3 covers 13 residues. Per the germline V gene, CDR1 is MNHEY and CDR2 is SVGAGI. Trimming stripped 5 bases from V and 4 bases from J, with 10 bases between. The CDR3 reads CASSRQRPDTQYF. The CDR3 DNA sequence: TGTGCCAGCAGTCGACAGCGCCCAGATACGCAGTATTTT.

The chain is built from TRBV5-4 and TRBJ1-1; a possible D gene is TRBD1 (6 bases). V was trimmed by 2 bases and J by 5 bases, leaving 13 bases between them. The germline gives CDR1 SGHNT, CDR2 YYREEE (reference sequence). The CDR3 is 14 amino acids. CDR3 in DNA: TGTGCCAGCAGCTTCCCGGGACAAAGGACTGAAGCTTTCTTT. It encodes CASSFPGQRTEAFF.

This clone has a handful of counts. The chain combines TRBV19 with TRBJ2-6; 8 nucleotides agree with TRBD2. Germline V gene lookup returns CDR1 LNHDA and CDR2 SQIVND (reference sequence). V lost 2 bases and J lost 0; bases outside the gene matches: 3. The CDR3 is made up of 17 amino acids. For the CDR3, the DNA is TGTGCCAGTAGTATACTAGCGGGTGACTCTGGGGCCAACGTCCTGACTTTC. This encodes CASSILAGDSGANVLTF.

This chain links TRBV7-9 with TRBJ2-2, with 12 bases identical to TRBD1. The germline V gene encodes CDR1 SEHNR and CDR2 FQNEAQ (reference sequence). Losses at the gene ends were 5 bases for V and 4 bases for J; bases not matched to a gene: 5. This CDR3 has 16 residues. In DNA form, the CDR3 reads TGTGCCAGCAGCCCTGGGACAGGGGGCAGCACCGGGGAGCTGTTTTTT. Encoded protein: CASSPGTGGSTGELFF.

V and J are TRBV11-3 and TRBJ2-7; 7 nucleotides match TRBD2. The CDR3 covers 16 residues. The V and J ends lost 5 bases and 7 bases, in that order; junction bases with no gene match: 17. Germline V lookup: CDR1 SGHNT, CDR2 YENEEA. Here the CDR3 reads CASSAGEGSTPGEQYF. CDR3 coding DNA: TGTGCCAGCAGCGCCGGGGAGGGGAGTACCCCAGGGGAGCAGTACTTC. Drawing the rest from reference TRBV11-3 and TRBJ2-7, the complete variable domain is EAGVVQSPRYKIIEKKQPVAFWCNPISGHNTLYWYLQNLGQGPELLIRYENEEAVDDSQLPKDRFSAERLKGVDSTLKIQPAELGDSAVYLCASSAGEGSTPGEQYFGPGTRLTVT.

The CDR3 DNA follows: TGCGCCAGCAGCTTGGGGTCGTCGGGTGGTGGAAACACCATATATTTT. As protein: CASSLGSSGGGNTIYF. J is TRBJ1-3 and V is TRBV5-1; D unclear. Germline CDR1 is SGHRS and CDR2 is YFSETQ. This CDR3 has 16 amino acids. V was clipped by 0 bases and J by 3 bases, with 13 bases between them.

This sequence joins TRBV6-5 and TRBJ1-6, with 8 bases lining up with TRBD1. Germline lookup yields CDR1 MNHEY and CDR2 SVGAGI. V trimming: 4 bases; J trimming: 10 bases; junction bases outside the gene matches: 9. The CDR3 runs 15 residues. CDR3 loop: CASSSAGTGTSPLHF. In DNA, the CDR3 is TGTGCCAGCAGTTCGGCCGGGACAGGCACATCACCCCTCCACTTT.

This clone appeared once. V and J are TRBV28 and TRBJ2-6, with a possible D match to TRBD1 (6 bases). Germline V gene data show CDR1 as MDHEN and CDR2 as SYDVKM. The CDR3 has 15 residues. Trimming shortened V by 4 bases and J by 6 bases, and 13 bases separated the two germline ends. The CDR3 sequence is CASSSGDVAANVLTF. The CDR3 nucleotides are TGTGCCAGCAGTTCAGGGGACGTCGCGGCCAACGTCCTGACTTTC.

The V gene is TRBV9, the J gene TRBJ2-4, with D tentatively TRBD1 (6 bases). V was pared by 4 bases and J by 1 base, with 18 bases between. This CDR3 spans 17 amino acids. CDR1 SGDLS and CDR2 YYNGEE come from the germline V gene. The CDR3, as DNA: TGTGCCAGCAGCCCCCTCGGACAGTCAGGTGCCAAAAACATTCAGTACTTC. Translated, it gives CASSPLGQSGAKNIQYF.

The V call is TRBV28, the J call TRBJ2-2, with D possibly being TRBD2 (5 bases). Germline lookup yields CDR1 MDHEN and CDR2 SYDVKM. Trimming pared 2 bases from V and 1 base from J, leaving 8 bases between. CDR3 length equals 15 residues. This chain's CDR3 is CASSLGGLNTGELFF. In DNA, the CDR3 is TGTGCCAGCAGTTTAGGAGGTCTGAACACCGGGGAGCTGTTTTTT.

The chain joins TRBV5-4 to TRBJ2-5; D may be TRBD2 (6 bases). Looked up from germline, CDR1 is SGHNT and CDR2 is YYREEE (reference sequence). The CDR3 length is 14 residues. Trimming left V 6 bases short and J 5 bases short, with 17 bases between. CDR3 sequence (DNA): TGTGCCAGCACCCTCGGAGGAGGGAGGGAGACCCAGTACTTC. It specifies CASTLGGGRETQYF.

As DNA, the CDR3 is TGTGCCAGCTCACCAATCTTTGGAGGGGGCGAAAGGGAGCAGTACTTC. Translated: CASSPIFGGGEREQYF. This chain links TRBV18 with TRBJ2-7, with D maybe TRBD1 (7 bases). Germline V gene lookup returns CDR1 KGHSH and CDR2 LQKENI. This CDR3 has 16 amino acids. Deletions cut 2 bases from V and 7 bases from J, with 21 bases between.

This chain links TRBV18 with TRBJ1-4; TRBD1 agrees at 8 bases. The V gene end was trimmed by 6 bases and the J gene end by 2 bases; junction bases not matched to a gene: 5. In germline, CDR1 is KGHSH, CDR2 LQKENI. This CDR3 contains 15 residues. The CDR3 spells CASSLDRGTNEKLFF. Here the CDR3 DNA reads TGTGCCAGCTCTCTTGACAGGGGCACTAATGAAAAACTGTTTTTT.

The gene calls are TRBV4-1 and TRBJ1-3; D perhaps matches TRBD1 (6 bases). The ends were cut back, 3 bases at V and 0 bases at J, with 12 bases in the middle. The CDR3 extends over 16 amino acids. The germline CDR1 and CDR2 sequences are MGHRA and YSYEKL. The DNA for the CDR3 is TGCGCCAGCAGCCAGCAGGGCAGGGGCTCTGGAAACACCATATATTTT. It codes for CASSQQGRGSGNTIYF.

The rearrangement uses TRBV5-1 and TRBJ2-3; D ambiguous. CDR3 length: 12 residues. The V end was cut by 4 bases, the J end by 6 bases, with 9 bases between. Germline V gene lookup returns CDR1 SGHRS and CDR2 YFSETQ. CDR3 region: CASSDSTDTQYF. In nucleotides, the CDR3 is TGCGCCAGCAGCGACTCGACGGATACGCAGTATTTT. The variable domain in full, completed from reference TRBV5-1 and TRBJ2-3, reads KAGVTQTPRYLIKTRGQQVTLSCSPISGHRSVSWYQQTPGQGLQFLFEYFSETQRNKGNFPGRFSGRQFSNSRSEMNVSTLELGDSALYLCASSDSTDTQYFGPGTRLTVL.

This sequence joins TRBV11-3 and TRBJ2-1; no reliable D call. The CDR3 covers 11 residues. Germline V gene data show CDR1 as SGHNT and CDR2 as YENEEA. Trimming shortened V by 5 bases and J by 8 bases, and 7 bases separated the two germline ends. This CDR3 reads CASSRADEQFF. The CDR3 region has the DNA TGTGCCAGCAGCCGCGCTGATGAGCAGTTCTTC.

In its sample, this clone was seen once. The rearrangement uses TRBV30 and TRBJ1-6, with D unclear. The germline gives CDR1 GTSNPN, CDR2 SVGIG (reference sequence). Trimming cost V 4 bases and J 8 bases, with 12 bases left between them. This CDR3 is built from 13 residues. CDR3 DNA: TGTGCCTGGACTTCGGGTGCGCATTCACCCCTCCACTTT. Its translation: CAWTSGAHSPLHF.

The chain couples TRBV7-7 to TRBJ2-5, with D maybe TRBD2 (6 bases). Germline-derived CDR1 and CDR2 are SSHAT and FNYEAQ (reference sequence). CDR3 size: 15 residues. V shed 3 bases and J shed 2 bases, with 13 bases lying between them. The CDR3: CASSLGGGGQETQYF. The CDR3 DNA follows: TGTGCCAGCAGCTTGGGAGGTGGGGGACAAGAGACCCAGTACTTC.

J is TRBJ2-1 and V is TRBV14; 7 bases are a match to TRBD1. The CDR3 consists of 15 residues. Germline V lookup: CDR1 SGHDN, CDR2 FVKESK. With 2 bases clipped from V and 10 bases from J, the junction kept 11 bases outside the gene matches. CDR3 nucleotides: TGTGCCAGCAGCCAATCGGGATACACAGGGGAGGAGCAGTTCTTC. The encoded protein is CASSQSGYTGEEQFF.

This clone turned up a few times. This sequence joins TRBV4-2 and TRBJ2-5; TRBD2 agrees at 7 bases. CDR1 and CDR2 (germline): LGHNA, YNFKEQ. CDR3 length: 12 amino acids. With V trimmed by 4 bases and J by 9 bases, 5 bases remained unmatched. The CDR3 nucleotides read TGTGCCAGCAGCCCGCACCGGGGGGCCCAGTACTTC. Protein product: CASSPHRGAQYF.

V and J are TRBV7-2 and TRBJ2-1, with 9 bases fitting TRBD2. This CDR3 has 16 amino acids. Germline assignment: CDR1 SGHTA and CDR2 FQGNSA. V shed 2 bases, J shed 4 bases, and the junction held 6 bases outside the gene matches. The CDR3 bases are TGTGCCAGCAGCTTAATAGCGGGAGCGGGTTACAATGAGCAGTTCTTC. It encodes CASSLIAGAGYNEQFF.

V gene TRBV4-2 combines with J gene TRBJ1-5; D might be TRBD1 (5 bases). Germline CDR1 is LGHNA and CDR2 is YNFKEQ. With 0 bases removed from V and 9 bases from J, the gap between germline ends came to 12 bases. The CDR3 runs 14 residues. The chain's CDR3 is CASSQEDSAGPQHF. DNA for the CDR3: TGTGCCAGCAGCCAAGAAGACAGTGCAGGGCCCCAGCATTTT.

The chain combines TRBV4-3 with TRBJ2-7; D perhaps matches TRBD2 (6 bases). The V end lost 0 bases, the J end lost 4 bases, and 13 bases lay between the germline ends. The CDR3 is 15 amino acids. The germline V gene has CDR1 LGHNA and CDR2 YSLEER. CDR3 loop: CASSQEPGREYEQYF. CDR3 sequence (DNA): TGCGCCAGCAGCCAAGAACCAGGCCGGGAGTACGAGCAGTACTTC.

The chain links TRBV4-1 to TRBJ1-5; unclear D gene. The V end lost 4 bases, the J end lost 0 bases, and 13 bases lay between the germline ends. Germline loops: CDR1 MGHRA, CDR2 YSYEKL. This CDR3 spans 16 amino acids. As DNA, the CDR3 is TGCGCCAGCAGCCCCACCGGTCTGTTTAGCAATCAGCCCCAGCATTTT. This gives the protein CASSPTGLFSNQPQHF.